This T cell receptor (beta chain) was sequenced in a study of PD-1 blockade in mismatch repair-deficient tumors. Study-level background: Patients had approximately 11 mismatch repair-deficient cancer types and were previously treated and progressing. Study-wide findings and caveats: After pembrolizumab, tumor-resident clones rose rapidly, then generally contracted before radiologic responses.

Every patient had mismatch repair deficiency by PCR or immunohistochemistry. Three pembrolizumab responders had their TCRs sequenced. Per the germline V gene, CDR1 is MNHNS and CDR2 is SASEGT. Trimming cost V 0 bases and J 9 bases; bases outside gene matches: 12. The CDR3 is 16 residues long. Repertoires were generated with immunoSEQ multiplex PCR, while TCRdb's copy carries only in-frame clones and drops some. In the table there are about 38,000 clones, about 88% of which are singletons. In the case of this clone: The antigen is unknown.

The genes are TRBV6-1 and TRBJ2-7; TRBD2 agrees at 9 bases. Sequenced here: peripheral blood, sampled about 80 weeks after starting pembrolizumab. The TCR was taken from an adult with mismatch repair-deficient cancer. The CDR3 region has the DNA TGTGCCAGCAGTGAAGCGCAGACTAGCGGACAACTGGGGCAGTACTTC. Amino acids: CASSEAQTSGQLGQYF.